Listed below are T cell receptor beta chains from one sample, sequenced in a study of cytomegalovirus exposure and HLA in healthy donors. Method: immunoSEQ multiplex PCR; TCRdb's copy keeps in-frame clones and lacks some. The table has approximately 69,000 clones, 74% seen once; the top ten hold 22%. Sequenced input: PBMCs. These receptors all come from a young woman in good health and CMV-seropositive. Each CDR3 is given with its conserved first and last residue. D genes are given only for firm matches. Clone size is given for some rows only: seen once, a few or many times, or a class if the clone is expanded.

>TRBJ2-7|NA|TRBD1|TRBV6-5
TGTGCCAGCAGTTACTCGCACAGGGGGCTTTACGAGCAGTACTTC
CASSYSHRGLYEQYF
>TRBJ1-3|NA|NA|TRBV5-4
TGTGCCAGCAGCCCCGGACAAGCGAGCTCTGGAAACACCATATATTTT
CASSPGQASSGNTIYF
>TRBJ2-7|NA|TRBD2|TRBV10-3
TGTGCCATCAGTGAGTCCGGACTAGCGGGAGGACGATCCTACGAGCAGTACTTC
CAISESGLAGGRSYEQYF
>TRBJ2-7|NA|TRBD2|TRBV29-1
TGCAGCGTTATGGGGCCTAGCGGGGCTGGGGAGCAGTACTTC
CSVMGPSGAGEQYF
>TRBJ1-5|NA|TRBD1|TRBV7-7
TGTGCCAGCAGCTTAGGTACCGACCCGACCCGCGCCAGGACAGGGGGCGACCAGCCCCAGCATTTT
CASSLGTDPTRARTGGDQPQHF
>TRBJ2-7|NA|NA|TRBV7-2
TGTGCCACCCTCGAGGCTGGGTACGAGCAGTACTTC
CATLEAGYEQYF
>TRBJ2-6|NA|NA|TRBV16
TGTGCCAGCAGCCATCGAGGGACTGGGGCCAACGTCCTGACTTTC
CASSHRGTGANVLTF
>TRBJ2-3|few|NA|TRBV7-2
TGTGCCAGCAGCTTAGTAGCAAGCACAGATACGCAGTATTTT
CASSLVASTDTQYF
>TRBJ1-5|few|NA|TRBV7-2
TGTGCCACCCGGGGGGACATGACGCCCCAGCATTTT
CATRGDMTPQHF
>TRBJ1-5|NA|NA|TRBV19
TGTGCCAGTAGTAGACAGAGTGGCAATCAGCCCCAGCATTTT
CASSRQSGNQPQHF
>TRBJ2-7|NA|TRBD2|TRBV29-1
TGCAGCGGTTCTAGCGGACTCTACGAGCAGTACTTC
CSGSSGLYEQYF
>TRBJ1-5|NA|TRBD1|TRBV6-5
TGTGCCAGCAGTCCCGAAACAGGGGGCAATCAGCCCCAGCATTTT
CASSPETGGNQPQHF
>TRBJ2-1|once|NA|TRBV15
TGTGCCACACAGGGATTTGAGCAGTTCTTC
CATQGFEQFF
>TRBJ2-7|NA|NA|TRBV6-5
TGTGCCAGCTCTGAGGGAATCCCCTACGAGCAGTACTTC
CASSEGIPYEQYF
>TRBJ2-5|NA|TRBD2|TRBV2
TGTGCCAGCAGTGAAGCGTGGGGGGGAGAGACCCAGTACTTC
CASSEAWGGETQYF
>TRBJ1-1|NA|TRBD1|TRBV27
TGTGCCAGCAGTTGGGGGACAGGGAATGAAGCTTTCTTT
CASSWGTGNEAFF
>TRBJ1-1|NA|NA|TRBV6-5
TGTGCCAGCAGTGGCCGGGAGAACACTGAAGCTTTCTTT
CASSGRENTEAFF
>TRBJ1-1|NA|NA|TRBV5-5
TGTGCCAGCAGCTTTGACAGAACGTGGAGGGCCACTGAAGCTTTCTTT
CASSFDRTWRATEAFF
>TRBJ2-1|NA|TRBD2|TRBV11-2
TGTGCCAGCAGCTTACAGACTAGCCCCAATGAGCAGTTCTTC
CASSLQTSPNEQFF
>TRBJ2-2|NA|TRBD2|TRBV7-9
TGTGCCAGCAGCTTAGCAGGGAGGGACACCGGGGAGCTGTTTTTT
CASSLAGRDTGELFF
>TRBJ2-7|NA|NA|TRBV5-4
TGTGCCAGCAGCTTGGGAGGTTTGACTTCAAGCTACGAGCAGTACTTC
CASSLGGLTSSYEQYF
>TRBJ2-7|few|TRBD2|TRBV2
TGTGCCAGCAGTCCTAGCGGGAGCAACGAGCAGTACTTC
CASSPSGSNEQYF
>TRBJ2-1|NA|NA|TRBV7-9
TGTGCCAGCAGCTTGATGACCTTGGGGGACACGACGTTCTTC
CASSLMTLGDTTFF
>TRBJ1-2|few|TRBD1|TRBV2
TGTGCCAGCAGTCAACAGGGGGCTAGCTATGGCTACACCTTC
CASSQQGASYGYTF
>TRBJ2-2|few|NA|TRBV28
TGTGCCAGCAGTTCGGGCCTAGCACCCGGGGAGCTGTTTTTT
CASSSGLAPGELFF
>TRBJ2-3|NA|TRBD2|TRBV29-1
TGCAGCGTTGGAGCGGGAGGTACCACAGATACGCAGTATTTT
CSVGAGGTTDTQYF
>TRBJ2-7|NA|TRBD2|TRBV13
TGTGCCAGCAGCCTCCGGACTAGTCGGGTGCAGTACTTC
CASSLRTSRVQYF
>TRBJ2-1|NA|NA|TRBV6-5
TGTGCCAGCAGCGCCCAGGGATACAATGAGCAGTTCTTC
CASSAQGYNEQFF
>TRBJ1-1|once|NA|TRBV28
TGTGCCGCGGCAGGGGACATGAACACTGAAGCTTTCTTT
CAAAGDMNTEAFF
>TRBJ1-5|NA|NA|TRBV12-5
TGTGCTAGTGCTCTAACAGGGATTGGGAGCAATCAGCCCCAGCATTTT
CASALTGIGSNQPQHF
>TRBJ2-2|NA|TRBD1|TRBV29-1
TGCAGCGTGGGACAGGGGAACACCGGGGAGCTGTTTTTT
CSVGQGNTGELFF
>TRBJ1-5|NA|NA|TRBV4-1
TGCGCCAGCAGCCAAGATCTTGCCAGGGGCATAATACCCCAGCATTTT
CASSQDLARGIIPQHF
>TRBJ1-1|few|NA|TRBV5-4
TGTGCCAGCAGCTTTGGGCCGAACACTGAAGCTTTCTTT
CASSFGPNTEAFF
>TRBJ2-5|NA|TRBD2|TRBV7-2
TGTGCCAGCAGCTCGGGACTAGCGGGGCGGGGGACCCAGTACTTC
CASSSGLAGRGTQYF
>TRBJ2-3|few|TRBD1|TRBV30
TGTGCCTGGAGTGTACAGGCAGGGGGCGTAGATACGCAGTATTTT
CAWSVQAGGVDTQYF
>TRBJ1-1|NA|TRBD1|TRBV6-5
TGTGCCAGCAGTTCAGGGGGCGAAGGGACTGAAGCTTTCTTT
CASSSGGEGTEAFF
>TRBJ2-7|NA|NA|TRBV13
TGTGCCAGCAGTCCACGCGCCGCGAACGAGCAGTACTTC
CASSPRAANEQYF
>TRBJ1-5|few|TRBD1|TRBV5-1
TGCGCCAGCAGCGAACAGGGGGCGGGTCAGCCCCAGCATTTT
CASSEQGAGQPQHF
>TRBJ2-1|NA|NA|TRBV19
TGTGCCAGTAGCAGAGGGGGTAGCTCCTACAATGAGCAGTTCTTC
CASSRGGSSYNEQFF
>TRBJ1-2|NA|NA|TRBV27
TGTGCCAGCAGTCGAGCGGCGGCCTATGGCTACACCTTC
CASSRAAAYGYTF
>TRBJ1-4|few|NA|TRBV5-1
TGCGCCAGCGGGCTGGGGGCTACTAATGAAAAACTGTTTTTT
CASGLGATNEKLFF
>TRBJ1-2|NA|TRBD1|TRBV4-3
TGCGCCAGCAGCCAAGAACTACAGGGGGCGCCGGGCTATGGCTACACCTTC
CASSQELQGAPGYGYTF
>TRBJ1-5|NA|NA|TRBV7-2
TGTGCCAGCAGCTTTTGGGTAGGGGATGGCAATCAGCCCCAGCATTTT
CASSFWVGDGNQPQHF
>TRBJ1-5|NA|TRBD1|TRBV6-1
TGTGCCAGCACCCCGTGGACAGGGCAAAATCAGCCCCAGCATTTT
CASTPWTGQNQPQHF
>TRBJ2-2|NA|TRBD2|TRBV10-1
TGCGCCAGCAGTGATGGGGCTAGCGGCACCGGGGAGCTGTTTTTT
CASSDGASGTGELFF
>TRBJ1-3|NA|NA|TRBV28
TGTGCCAGCAGTTCAGCAGGGTTGAACACCATATATTTT
CASSSAGLNTIYF
>TRBJ1-2|NA|TRBD1|TRBV28
TGTGCCAGCAGTCCCCGGGACAGAGCGCTTCTTGGGACCTTC
CASSPRDRALLGTF
>TRBJ2-6|NA|NA|TRBV30
TGTGCCTGGAACCGCAGGATGGCTGGGGCCAACGTCCTGACTTTC
CAWNRRMAGANVLTF
>TRBJ2-5|few|NA|TRBV25-1
TGTGCCAGCAGTGAATCCCCCAAAGAGACCCAGTACTTC
CASSESPKETQYF
>TRBJ1-3|NA|TRBD1|TRBV5-1
TGCGCCAGCAGCCGTGACAGGGCTAAGGGAAACACCATATATTTT
CASSRDRAKGNTIYF
>TRBJ2-5|NA|TRBD1|TRBV9
TGTGCCAGCAGCGCGCTGGACAGGCTGGAGACCCAGTACTTC
CASSALDRLETQYF
>TRBJ2-7|NA|NA|TRBV7-9
TGTGCCAGCAGCTTAAGCTCCGCATTCGACGAGCAGTACTTC
CASSLSSAFDEQYF
>TRBJ2-5|once|NA|TRBV6-5
TGTGCCAGCAGTTACCATGGGAGAGAGACCCAGTACTTC
CASSYHGRETQYF
>TRBJ1-2|NA|NA|TRBV10-3
TGTGCCATCAGTGAGTCGGGAGGCTATGGCTACACCTTC
CAISESGGYGYTF
>TRBJ2-1|NA|NA|TRBV7-9
TGTGCCAGCAGCCACGGGGTGGAGAGCAACAATGAGCAGTTCTTC
CASSHGVESNNEQFF
>TRBJ2-1|NA|TRBD2|TRBV6-1
TGTGCCAGCAGTGTTATTGGGACTAGCGGGTCTCATGAGCAGTTCTTC
CASSVIGTSGSHEQFF
>TRBJ1-1|NA|TRBD1|TRBV28
TGTGCCAGCAGTTCTCCCAGCCGGGACAGGGTGGCTTTCTTT
CASSSPSRDRVAFF
>TRBJ2-7|NA|TRBD2|TRBV5-1
TGCGCCAGCAGCTTGGGTACTAGCGGCTCCTACGAGCAGTACTTC
CASSLGTSGSYEQYF
>TRBJ2-7|NA|TRBD1|TRBV6-5
TGTGCCAGTATGGGACAGGTTCGTCTGTACTTC
CASMGQVRLYF
>TRBJ1-3|NA|TRBD1|TRBV6-1
TGTGCCAGCAGGACGACAGGGGCCTCTGGAAACACCATATATTTT
CASRTTGASGNTIYF